This T cell receptor (beta chain) was found in a study of T cell repertoires in cytomegalovirus infection. In TCRdb, the reads were re-called with MiXCR into one record per CDR3 protein. The table has approximately 1,000,000 distinct CDR3 sequences, around a third seen once; the top ten hold about an eighth. Turning to this clonotype: Its antigen remains unidentified.

CDR1 SGDLS and CDR2 YYNGEE come from the germline V gene. The length of the CDR3 is 13 residues. V gave up 2 bases and J gave up 8 bases, with 13 bases separating them. The V and J genes are TRBV9 and TRBJ1-1, with D uncertain. The sample consisted of cultured CD8+ T cells from PBMCs, taken from culture after CMV antigen stimulation. The source of this sequence is a human donor in good health (CMV status not recorded). Some clones in this sample may be carry-over from other donors' samples. The CDR3 nucleotides read TGTGCCAGCAGCGTTACCTTCGGCAGGGAAGCTTTCTTT. Its translation: CASSVTFGREAFF.